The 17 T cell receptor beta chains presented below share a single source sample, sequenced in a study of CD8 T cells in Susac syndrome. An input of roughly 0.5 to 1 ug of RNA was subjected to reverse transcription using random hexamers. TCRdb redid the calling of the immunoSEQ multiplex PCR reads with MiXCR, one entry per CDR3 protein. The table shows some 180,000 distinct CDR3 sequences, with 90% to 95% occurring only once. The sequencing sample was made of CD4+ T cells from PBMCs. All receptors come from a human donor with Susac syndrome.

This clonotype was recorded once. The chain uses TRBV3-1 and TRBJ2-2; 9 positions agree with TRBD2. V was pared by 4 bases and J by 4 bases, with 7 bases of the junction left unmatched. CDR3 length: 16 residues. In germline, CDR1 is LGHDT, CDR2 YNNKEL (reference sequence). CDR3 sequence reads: CASSPPGLAFTGELFF. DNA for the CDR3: TGTGCCAGCAGCCCCCCGGGACTAGCTTTCACCGGGGAGCTGTTTTTT. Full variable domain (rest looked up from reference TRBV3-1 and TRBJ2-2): DTAVSQTPKYLVTQMGNDKSIKCEQNLGHDTMYWYKQDSKKFLKIMFSYNNKELIINETVPNRFSPKSPDKAHLNLHINSLELGDSAVYFCASSPPGLAFTGELFFGEGSRLTVL.

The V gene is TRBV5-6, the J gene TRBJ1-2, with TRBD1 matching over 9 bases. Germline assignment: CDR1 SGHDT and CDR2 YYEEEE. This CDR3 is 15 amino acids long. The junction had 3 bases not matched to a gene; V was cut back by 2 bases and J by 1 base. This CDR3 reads CASSFQDRGNYGYTF. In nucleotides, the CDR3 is TGTGCCAGCAGCTTCCAGGACAGGGGTAACTATGGCTACACCTTC.

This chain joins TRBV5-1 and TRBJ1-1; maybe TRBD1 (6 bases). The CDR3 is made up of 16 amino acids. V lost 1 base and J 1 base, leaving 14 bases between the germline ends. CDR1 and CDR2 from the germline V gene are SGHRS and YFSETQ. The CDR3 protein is CASSLTGTNSNTEAFF. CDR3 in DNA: TGCGCCAGCAGCTTGACAGGGACGAATTCGAACACTGAAGCTTTCTTT. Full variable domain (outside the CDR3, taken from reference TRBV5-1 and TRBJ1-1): KAGVTQTPRYLIKTRGQQVTLSCSPISGHRSVSWYQQTPGQGLQFLFEYFSETQRNKGNFPGRFSGRQFSNSRSEMNVSTLELGDSALYLCASSLTGTNSNTEAFFGQGTRLTVV.

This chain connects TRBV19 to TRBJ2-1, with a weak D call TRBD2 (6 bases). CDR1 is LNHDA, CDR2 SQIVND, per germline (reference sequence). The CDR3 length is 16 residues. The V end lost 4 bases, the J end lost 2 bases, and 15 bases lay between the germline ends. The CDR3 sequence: CASSTRASDAYNEQFF. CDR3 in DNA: TGTGCCAGTAGTACCCGCGCTAGCGATGCCTACAATGAGCAGTTCTTC.

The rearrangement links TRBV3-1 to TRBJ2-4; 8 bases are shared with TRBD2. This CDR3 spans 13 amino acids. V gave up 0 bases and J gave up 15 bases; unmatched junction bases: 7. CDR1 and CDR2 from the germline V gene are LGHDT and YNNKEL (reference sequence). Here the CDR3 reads CASSQDTGGRRYF. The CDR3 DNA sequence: TGTGCCAGCAGCCAAGACACGGGGGGGCGCCGGTACTTC. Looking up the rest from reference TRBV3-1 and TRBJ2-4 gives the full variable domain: DTAVSQTPKYLVTQMGNDKSIKCEQNLGHDTMYWYKQDSKKFLKIMFSYNNKELIINETVPNRFSPKSPDKAHLNLHINSLELGDSAVYFCASSQDTGGRRYFGAGTRLSVL.

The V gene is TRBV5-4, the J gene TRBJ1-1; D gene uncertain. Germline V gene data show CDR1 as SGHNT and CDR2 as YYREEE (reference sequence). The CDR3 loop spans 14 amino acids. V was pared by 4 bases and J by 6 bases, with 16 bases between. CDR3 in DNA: TGTGCCAGCAGCCCGCGCCTGAACAGCCCTGAAGCTTTCTTT. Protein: CASSPRLNSPEAFF.

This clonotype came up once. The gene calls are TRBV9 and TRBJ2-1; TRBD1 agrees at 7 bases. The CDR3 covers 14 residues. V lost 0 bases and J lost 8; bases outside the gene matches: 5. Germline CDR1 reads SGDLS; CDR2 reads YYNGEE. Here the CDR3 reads CASSVEHRGYEQFF. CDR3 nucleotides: TGTGCCAGCAGCGTAGAACACAGGGGCTATGAGCAGTTCTTC.

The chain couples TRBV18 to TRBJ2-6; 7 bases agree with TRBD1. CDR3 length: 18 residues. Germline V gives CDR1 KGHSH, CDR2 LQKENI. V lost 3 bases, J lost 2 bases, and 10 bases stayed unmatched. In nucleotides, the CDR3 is TGTGCCAGCTCACCTCCGGGTGTAGGGGGCGCTGGGGCCAACGTCCTGACTTTC. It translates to CASSPPGVGGAGANVLTF.

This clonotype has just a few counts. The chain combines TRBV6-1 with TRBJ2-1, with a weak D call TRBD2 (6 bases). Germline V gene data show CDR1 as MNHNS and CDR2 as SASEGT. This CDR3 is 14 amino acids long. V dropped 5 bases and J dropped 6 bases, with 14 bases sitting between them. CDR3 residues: CASSLVAEGNEQFF. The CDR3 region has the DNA TGTGCCAGCAGTTTGGTAGCGGAGGGCAATGAGCAGTTCTTC.

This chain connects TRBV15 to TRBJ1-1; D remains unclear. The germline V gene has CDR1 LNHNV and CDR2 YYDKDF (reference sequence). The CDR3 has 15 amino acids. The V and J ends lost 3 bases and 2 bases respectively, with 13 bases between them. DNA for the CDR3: TGTGCCACCAGCAGGGAGTTGACCGCTAACACTGAAGCTTTCTTT. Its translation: CATSRELTANTEAFF.

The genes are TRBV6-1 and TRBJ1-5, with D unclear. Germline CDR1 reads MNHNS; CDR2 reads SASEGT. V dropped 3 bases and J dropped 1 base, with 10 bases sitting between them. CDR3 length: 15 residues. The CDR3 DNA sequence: TGTGCCAGCAGTGAGGCAGGTTGGAGCAATCAGCCCCAGCATTTT. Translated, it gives CASSEAGWSNQPQHF.

In DNA, the CDR3 is TGCAGTGCCCATAGCGGGGGGGCACTGAATACGCAGTATTTT. Translated: CSAHSGGALNTQYF. V gene TRBV20-1 combines with J gene TRBJ2-3; 11 bases are shared with TRBD2. CDR3 length: 14 residues. Trimming took 6 bases from V and 7 from J; bases not matched to a gene: 9. Germline CDR1 and CDR2: DFQATT and SNEGSKA (reference sequence).

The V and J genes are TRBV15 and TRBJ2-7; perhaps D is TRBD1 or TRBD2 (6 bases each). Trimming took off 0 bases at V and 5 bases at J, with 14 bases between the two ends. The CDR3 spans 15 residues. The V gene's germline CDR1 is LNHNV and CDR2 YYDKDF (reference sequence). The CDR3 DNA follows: TGTGCCACCAGCAGAGAATACGGGGGCCTGAACGAGCAGTACTTC. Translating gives CATSREYGGLNEQYF. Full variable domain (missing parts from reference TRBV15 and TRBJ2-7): DAMVIQNPRYQVTQFGKPVTLSCSQTLNHNVMYWYQQKSSQAPKLLFHYYDKDFNNEADTPDNFQSRRPNTSFCFLDIRSPGLGDTAMYLCATSREYGGLNEQYFGPGTRLTVT.

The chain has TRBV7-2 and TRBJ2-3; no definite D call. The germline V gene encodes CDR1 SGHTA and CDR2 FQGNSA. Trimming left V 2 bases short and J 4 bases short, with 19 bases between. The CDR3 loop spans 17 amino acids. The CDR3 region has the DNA TGTGCCAGCAGCTTAATCCGGAACATCTTCACCGCAGATACGCAGTATTTT. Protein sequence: CASSLIRNIFTADTQYF.

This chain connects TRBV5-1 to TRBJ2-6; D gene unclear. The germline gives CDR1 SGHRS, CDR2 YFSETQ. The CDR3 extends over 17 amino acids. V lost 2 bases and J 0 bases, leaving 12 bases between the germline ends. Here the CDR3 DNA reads TGCGCCAGCAGCTTTTCGAGACATCTCTCTGGGGCCAACGTCCTGACTTTC. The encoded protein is CASSFSRHLSGANVLTF.

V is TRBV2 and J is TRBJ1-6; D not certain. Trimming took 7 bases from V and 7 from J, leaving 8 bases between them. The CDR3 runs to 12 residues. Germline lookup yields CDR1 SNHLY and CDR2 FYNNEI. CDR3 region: CASKVQNSPLHF. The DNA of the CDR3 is TGTGCCAGCAAAGTACAGAATTCACCCCTCCACTTT.

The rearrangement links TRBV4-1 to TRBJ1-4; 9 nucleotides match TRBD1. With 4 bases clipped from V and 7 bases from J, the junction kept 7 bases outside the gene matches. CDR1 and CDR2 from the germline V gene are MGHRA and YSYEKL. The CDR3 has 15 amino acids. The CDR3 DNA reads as TGCGCCAGCAGCCGACGGACAGGGGTGAGTGAAAAACTGTTTTTT. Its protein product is CASSRRTGVSEKLFF.